This T cell receptor beta chain is drawn from a study of human T cells and chemical hapten exposure. The length of the CDR3 is 14 residues. J gave up 3 bases and V 3 bases, and 2 bases lay outside the gene matches. CDR1 is SGHAT and CDR2 is FQNNGV in the germline V gene. Time point noted: patch test 2, 6 weeks after DPC sensitization. The treatment denotes: therapeutic diphenylcyclopropenone sensitization with weekly scalp DPC. TCRdb reprocessed the RACE reads via MiXCR and lists one record per CDR3 protein. The sample consists of about 40,000 distinct CDR3 sequences, approximately 3.4% of them appearing once. This clonotype was seen many times.

This specimen consisted of whole blood, obtained in connection with sensitization to the hapten diphenylcyclopropenone (DPC). The sequence was collected from a man in his forties with alopecia areata. Some clones in this sample may be carry-over from other donors' samples. The rearrangement joins TRBV11-2 to TRBJ2-3, with 8 bases identical to TRBD1. In DNA form, the CDR3 reads TGTGCCAGCAGCTTGGACAGGGTAACAGATACGCAGTATTTT. Its translation is CASSLDRVTDTQYF.